This is a list of T cell receptor beta chains from one sample in a study of blood T cells in healthy people across ages. TCRdb re-derived calls from the 5' RACE reads in MiXCR, one entry per CDR3 protein. The table has nearly 800,000 distinct CDR3 sequences, 56% seen once. The sequencing input was blood. These receptors were collected from a middle-aged man in good health. Each CDR3 is given with its conserved first and last residue. The D gene is left open where the match is weak. A clone size is listed for some rows: how often the clone was seen (once, few, many), or a class if it is expanded.

TRBJ2-1,TRBV27,.,.,CAIKAYDGEQFF,TGTGCCATCAAAGCCTACGACGGTGAGCAGTTCTTC
TRBJ2-3,TRBV20-1,.,few,CSAIKDRAPFVLDTQYF,TGCAGTGCTATAAAGGACAGAGCCCCCTTTGTACTCGATACGCAGTATTTT
TRBJ2-7,TRBV2,TRBD2,.,CASSERVGRAGVPYEQYF,TGTGCCAGCAGTGAAAGGGTAGGGCGTGCGGGAGTGCCCTACGAGCAGTACTTC
TRBJ2-5,TRBV5-1,TRBD1,.,CASRPGDRPYQGKQETQYF,TGCGCCAGCAGGCCTGGGGACAGACCTTACCAGGGAAAACAAGAGACCCAGTACTTC
TRBJ1-1,TRBV29-1,.,.,CSVEQGTEKAFF,TGCAGCGTTGAGCAGGGTACGGAGAAGGCTTTCTTT
TRBJ1-2,TRBV4-2,TRBD1,few,CASSQMSAGQKNYGYTF,TGTGCCAGCAGCCAAATGTCTGCGGGACAGAAGAACTATGGCTACACCTTC
TRBJ1-4,TRBV20-1,.,.,CSAREPRGGEKLFF,TGCAGTGCGAGAGAACCCAGGGGCGGTGAAAAACTGTTTTTT
TRBJ1-6,TRBV28,TRBD1,.,CASSFHFGQGMSPLHF,TGTGCCAGCAGTTTTCACTTTGGACAGGGGATGTCCCCCCTCCACTTT
TRBJ2-3,TRBV6-6,TRBD1,few,CASSDRQGVSDTQYF,TGTGCCAGCAGCGACAGACAGGGGGTCTCAGATACGCAGTATTTT
TRBJ2-3,TRBV27,.,once,CASRPIGDELRATQYF,TGTGCCAGCAGGCCGATTGGGGACGAACTTAGAGCTACGCAGTATTTT
TRBJ2-6,TRBV7-8,TRBD1,.,CASSLEWTGRTGANVLTF,TGTGCCAGCAGCCTAGAATGGACAGGACGTACTGGGGCCAACGTCCTGACTTTC
TRBJ2-7,TRBV6-2/TRBV6-3,TRBD1,few,CASRHWTGEYEQYF,TGTGCCAGCAGGCACTGGACAGGGGAGTACGAGCAGTACTTC
TRBJ2-3,TRBV29-1,.,.,CSVVGGVAPGDTQYF,TGCAGCGTTGTCGGGGGTGTCGCCCCGGGAGATACGCAGTATTTT
TRBJ2-7,TRBV27,.,few,CASSSPLGGTGTYEQYF,TGTGCCAGCAGTTCCCCGTTGGGAGGGACAGGCACCTACGAGCAGTACTTC
TRBJ2-5,TRBV5-1,TRBD1,.,CTSRGWGTGKQETQYF,TGCACCAGCAGAGGATGGGGGACAGGGAAACAAGAGACCCAGTACTTC
TRBJ2-1,TRBV12-3/TRBV12-4,TRBD2,few,CASSLGTSSNEQFF,TGTGCCAGCAGTTTGGGGACTAGTAGTAATGAGCAGTTCTTC
TRBJ2-7,TRBV14,TRBD2,.,CASSQLTGGSYEQYF,TGTGCCAGCAGCCAGTTGACGGGGGGATCCTACGAGCAGTACTTC
TRBJ2-3,TRBV11-1,TRBD2,few,CASKGPLAEITDTQYF,TGTGCCAGCAAGGGGCCTCTAGCGGAGATCACAGATACGCAGTATTTT
TRBJ1-2,TRBV4-1,TRBD1,.,CASSQDTGDSYNYGYTF,TGCGCCAGCAGCCAAGACACAGGGGACTCTTATAACTATGGCTACACCTTC
TRBJ2-1,TRBV5-4,TRBD1,once,CASSSKIADRPNEQFF,TGTGCCAGCAGCTCAAAAATTGCGGACAGGCCCAATGAGCAGTTCTTC
TRBJ2-5,TRBV15,.,few,CATSRVYQETQYF,TGTGCCACCAGCAGGGTTTACCAAGAGACCCAGTACTTC
TRBJ2-5,TRBV20-1,TRBD2,.,CSARQVGLAGVSETQYF,TGCAGTGCTAGACAGGTCGGACTAGCGGGAGTATCAGAGACCCAGTACTTC
TRBJ2-4,TRBV6-6,.,.,CASRGNEAGKNIQYF,TGTGCCAGCAGGGGGAACGAGGCAGGCAAAAACATTCAGTACTTC
TRBJ2-5,TRBV14,.,.,CASSPGVLETQYF,TGTGCCAGCAGCCCCGGGGTTTTGGAGACCCAGTACTTC
TRBJ2-5,TRBV7-2,.,.,CASSLLVDGETQYF,TGTGCCAGCAGCTTACTGGTGGATGGAGAGACCCAGTACTTC
TRBJ2-1,TRBV6-5,.,.,CASRGDSCEQFF,TGTGCCAGCAGAGGTGACTCCTGTGAGCAGTTCTTC
TRBJ2-7,TRBV12-3/TRBV12-4,TRBD2,.,CASSLTGTSYSYF,TGTGCCAGCAGTCTCACCGGGACTAGCTATTCGTACTTC
TRBJ2-1,TRBV4-2,TRBD2,.,CASSHDSGSSYNEQFF,TGTGCCAGCAGCCATGATAGCGGGAGCTCCTACAATGAGCAGTTCTTC
TRBJ1-1,TRBV27,TRBD1,once,CASSFQGVNTEAFF,TGTGCCAGCAGTTTCCAGGGGGTGAACACTGAAGCTTTCTTT
TRBJ2-3,TRBV9,.,few,CASSVRGYTDTQYF,TGTGCCAGCAGCGTAAGGGGTTACACAGATACGCAGTATTTT
TRBJ2-2,TRBV7-2,.,.,CASSFRVAPSPGELFF,TGTGCCAGCAGCTTTCGAGTAGCCCCCTCACCCGGGGAGCTGTTTTTT
TRBJ2-7,TRBV5-1,.,.,CASSLRSTGSEQYF,TGCGCCAGCAGCTTGCGCAGTACAGGGTCCGAGCAGTACTTC
TRBJ2-5,TRBV20-1,TRBD2,.,CSAWLAGRETQYF,TGCAGTGCTTGGCTAGCGGGCAGGGAGACCCAGTACTTC
TRBJ2-5,TRBV7-9,TRBD2,.,CASSPTVGGAVFEQYF,TGTGCCAGCAGCCCCACGGTCGGGGGGGCCGTATTTGAGCAGTACTTC
TRBJ2-4,TRBV7-9,.,.,CASSLGGNKNIQYF,TGTGCCAGCAGCTTAGGAGGCAACAAAAACATTCAGTACTTC
TRBJ1-6,TRBV27,TRBD1,.,CASSWRTGGNSPLHF,TGTGCCAGCAGTTGGAGGACAGGGGGTAATTCACCCCTCCACTTT
TRBJ1-1,TRBV9,.,.,CASSPNAGDGTEAFF,TGTGCCAGCAGCCCCAACGCGGGGGATGGCACTGAAGCTTTCTTT
TRBJ2-5,TRBV3-1,.,few,CASSQDPPQQETQYF,TGTGCCAGCAGCCAAGATCCGCCACAGCAAGAGACCCAGTACTTC
TRBJ1-4,TRBV25-1,TRBD1,.,CATNVILWDRENEKLFF,TGTGCCACCAATGTGATCCTTTGGGACAGGGAAAATGAAAAACTGTTTTTT
TRBJ2-2,TRBV28,.,once,CATSTGELFF,TGTGCCACCAGCACCGGGGAGCTGTTTTTT
TRBJ1-5,TRBV7-9,.,.,CASSWDFNQPQHF,TGTGCCAGCAGCTGGGATTTTAATCAGCCCCAGCATTTT
TRBJ1-1,TRBV5-1,.,few,CASSTMGNTEAFF,TGCGCCAGCAGCACGATGGGCAACACTGAAGCTTTCTTT
TRBJ2-5,TRBV27,.,.,CASSPGIQATQYF,TGTGCCAGCAGCCCCGGGATACAGGCGACCCAGTACTTC
TRBJ2-5,TRBV6-5,.,few,CVSSYLQGWRETQYF,TGTGTCAGCAGTTACTTACAGGGTTGGCGAGAGACCCAGTACTTC
TRBJ2-3,TRBV27,TRBD2,.,CASTPAGGQTGDTQYF,TGTGCCAGCACTCCTGCGGGAGGGCAGACTGGAGATACGCAGTATTTT
TRBJ2-1,TRBV29-1,TRBD2,few,CSVGGLAGARILDNEQFF,TGCAGCGTGGGTGGACTAGCGGGGGCCCGAATACTAGACAATGAGCAGTTCTTC
TRBJ2-5,TRBV6-2/TRBV6-3,TRBD1,many,CASSYSASPTGDQETQYF,TGTGCCAGCAGTTACTCGGCCTCCCCGACAGGGGACCAAGAGACCCAGTACTTC
TRBJ2-5,TRBV9,TRBD1,.,CASSVGQAAQETQYF,TGTGCCAGCAGCGTCGGACAGGCAGCCCAAGAGACCCAGTACTTC
TRBJ1-6,TRBV11-2,.,.,CASSVGRLSPLHF,TGTGCCAGCAGCGTGGGTCGGCTTTCACCCCTCCACTTT